This T cell receptor (beta chain) appears in the sequencing data of a study of control samples from healthy donors and cancer patients. TCRdb's copy holds only in-frame clones and misses some; the assay was immunoSEQ multiplex PCR. There are approximately 140,000 clones in the sample; roughly 90% occur only once, and approximately 11% lies in the top ten. This CDR3 has 13 residues. Per the germline V gene, CDR1 is MNHEY and CDR2 is SVGEGT. V gave up 2 bases and J gave up 9 bases, with 12 bases separating them. Input material: blood. The source of this sequence is a man aged 30-40 years in good health. The rearrangement uses TRBV6-2 or TRBV6-3 and TRBJ2-3; no firm D call. CDR3 sequence reads: CASSYVFLGTQYF. The CDR3 coding sequence is TGTGCCAGCAGTTACGTCTTCCTGGGGACGCAGTATTTT.